These 3 T cell receptor beta chains share one sample of origin, sequenced in a study of graft-versus-host responses after intestinal transplantation. The method was immunoSEQ multiplex PCR; TCRdb's version includes in-frame clones alone and lacks a portion of them. Of under 20,000 clones in the sample, about 89% were seen once. Sequencing was performed on PBMCs, taken just over 230 days after intestinal transplant. All receptors come from a human patient who received an intestinal transplant, so some T cells may come from the graft donor.

The chain couples TRBV6-4 to TRBJ2-1; D unclear. Trimming pared 3 bases from V and 1 base from J, leaving 10 bases between. CDR3 size: 15 residues. Germline CDR1 reads MRHNA; CDR2 reads SNTAGT. The CDR3 region is CASSESFGSYNEQFF. As DNA, the CDR3 is TGTGCCAGCAGTGAGTCATTTGGGTCCTACAATGAGCAGTTCTTC.

For the CDR3, the DNA is TGCGCCAGCAGTAGTAACTCACCCCTATCCGAGCAGTTCTTC. Residues: CASSSNSPLSEQFF. The V gene is TRBV10-1, the J gene TRBJ2-1, with D unclear. The V end lost 5 bases, the J end lost 10 bases, and 18 bases lay between the germline ends. CDR1 and CDR2 from the germline V gene are WNHNN and SYGVQD (reference sequence). The CDR3 covers 14 residues.

The J gene is TRBJ1-1, the V gene TRBV7-8; D is uncertain. CDR1 and CDR2 (germline): SGHVS, FQNEAQ. The CDR3 sequence is 12 residues long. The V gene lost 5 bases and the J gene lost 5 bases, with 9 bases spanning the gap. DNA of the CDR3: TGTGCCAGCAGCGTCTCGGGAACTGAAGCTTTCTTT. Translating gives CASSVSGTEAFF.